One sample yielded the 13 T cell receptor beta chains listed below, sequenced in a study of regulatory T cells in long-lasting Graves disease (dated by TCRdb to about 2021). The library was built by means of multiplex PCR. Data came from an Illumina HiSeq 4000. CDR3 regions were amplified by Arm-PCR with iRepertoire HTBI primers to construct TCR beta libraries. TCRdb ran its own pipeline on the public reads, namely fastp trimming at Q25 and MiXCR clone calling, and kept in-frame beta chains. Under each unique CDR3 protein, matching rows form one entry showing the most common genes and DNA. The sample profile shows approximately 310,000 distinct CDR3 sequences; 18% of them were found once. In total, the top ten clones hold more than 30% of the sample. In light of the paper, this sample's time point label describes: newly diagnosed GD, antithyroid drugs for less than 3 months. RNA was extracted from PBMCs in TRIzol for both TCR sequencing and RNA sequencing.

The sample was peripheral blood mononuclear cells (PBMCs), taken at new diagnosis, from a patient treated with antithyroid drugs. The receptor set was obtained from a female donor with Graves disease.

This clonotype has more than one count but fewer than ten. This may be a read error: a much more frequent sequence differs by one nucleotide. The chain combines TRBV6-5 with TRBJ2-5; D not resolved. Germline values: CDR1 MNHEY, CDR2 SVGAGI. The CDR3 runs 15 residues. The CDR3, as DNA: TGTGCCAGCAGTTATACCAGCGCGAAGGCGGAGACCCAGCACTTC. It encodes CASSYTSAKAETQHF.

This clonotype has at least ten counts. The chain has TRBV29-1 and TRBJ2-7; 7 bases fit TRBD1. The CDR3 is 12 amino acids. Trimming cost V 7 bases and J 2 bases; bases outside gene matches: 5. Germline V gives CDR1 SQVTM, CDR2 ANQGSEA. The CDR3 protein is CSGGQITYEQYF. DNA of the CDR3: TGCAGCGGGGGACAGATCACCTACGAGCAGTACTTC.

This clonotype has ten or more counts. In nucleotides, the CDR3 is TGTGCCAGCAGCCTACTAAGGGGGTCGGTCTACGAGCAGTACTTC. Encoded protein: CASSLLRGSVYEQYF. This chain joins TRBV11-2 and TRBJ2-7; D might be TRBD1 (6 bases). Germline assignment: CDR1 SGHAT and CDR2 FQNNGV. The CDR3 totals 15 residues. The V and J ends lost 5 bases and 3 bases respectively, with 17 bases between them.

The chain couples TRBV4-2 to TRBJ2-1, with D maybe TRBD2 (6 bases). The CDR3 extends over 13 amino acids. Trimming pared 6 bases from V and 2 bases from J, leaving 8 bases between. CDR1 and CDR2 from the germline V gene are LGHNA and YNFKEQ. This CDR3 is CASRPSAYNEQFF. DNA for the CDR3: TGTGCCAGCAGGCCTAGCGCCTACAATGAGCAGTTCTTC.

A word on this clonotype: A much larger clone differs from this one at a single base, so this may be a read error. The chain uses TRBV6-5 and TRBJ1-5; D not resolved. Germline assignment: CDR1 MNHEY and CDR2 SVGAGI. V was pared by 3 bases and J by 6 bases, with 12 bases between. This CDR3 region has 14 residues. The chain's CDR3 is CASSYSVDCQPQHF. In nucleotides, the CDR3 is TGTGCCAGCAGTTATAGTGTGGATTGTCAGCCCCAGCATTTT.

The chain uses TRBV30 and TRBJ2-7, with 9 bases that match TRBD1. The trim removed 4 bases at V and 4 bases at J, leaving 11 bases unmatched. Germline CDR1 and CDR2: GTSNPN and SVGIG (reference sequence). The CDR3 has 15 residues. In DNA form, the CDR3 reads TGTGCCTGGACATACCGGGACAGGGATTTTTACGAGCAGTACTTC. Translated: CAWTYRDRDFYEQYF.

The chain uses TRBV30 and TRBJ2-1; TRBD2 might be the D (6 bases). Trimming pared 1 base from V and 6 bases from J, leaving 10 bases between. CDR1 and CDR2 (germline): GTSNPN, SVGIG (reference sequence). The CDR3 is 13 amino acids. The CDR3 here is CAWSASGLNEQFF. CDR3 nucleotides: TGTGCCTGGAGTGCCAGCGGGCTCAATGAGCAGTTCTTC.

This clonotype has just a few counts. This chain links TRBV7-9 with TRBJ2-7, with 9 bases identical to TRBD2. V was pared by 5 bases and J by 4 bases, with 3 bases of the junction left unmatched. The CDR3 has 13 amino acids. Germline CDR1 and CDR2: SEHNR and FQNEAQ (reference sequence). The CDR3, as DNA: TGTGCCAGCAGCCAGCGGGAGGAATACGAGCAGTACTTC. Translating gives CASSQREEYEQYF.

Ten or more counts support this clonotype. V usage is TRBV10-3 and J usage is TRBJ1-2, with a tentative D call TRBD1 (6 bases). There are 17 residues in the CDR3. Per germline, CDR1 ENHRY and CDR2 SYGVKD. V lost 0 bases and J 8 bases, leaving 22 bases between the germline ends. The CDR3 nucleotides are TGTGCCATCAGTGAGTCAGGGGGGATTACAGGGCGCGGAGGCTACACCTTC. It codes for CAISESGGITGRGGYTF.

This clonotype was seen repeatedly, ten times or more. The junction differs from germline at one of its ends, possibly a read error. The chain uses TRBV2 and TRBJ2-5, with a possible D match to TRBD1 (6 bases). The CDR3 covers 14 residues. The germline V gene encodes CDR1 SNHLY and CDR2 FYNNEI. CDR3 in DNA: TGTGCCAGTCCCCGAGAACAGGGACAAGAGGCCCAGTACTTC. It translates to CASPREQGQEAQYF.

This clonotype has ten or more counts. V usage is TRBV7-9 and J usage is TRBJ2-7; possible D gene TRBD2, 7 bases. The CDR3 loop spans 13 amino acids. Germline V gene data show CDR1 as SEHNR and CDR2 as FQNEAQ (reference sequence). The V end lost 7 bases, the J end lost 6 bases, and 16 bases lay between the germline ends. This chain's CDR3 is CASKGGEESEQYF. CDR3 coding DNA: TGTGCCAGCAAGGGGGGGGAGGAATCCGAGCAGTACTTC.

The sample holds many counts of this clonotype. This chain joins TRBV12-3 or TRBV12-4 and TRBJ2-5; 9 bases agree with TRBD2. CDR3 length: 14 residues. V shed 7 bases, J shed 2 bases, and the junction held 5 bases outside the gene matches. For the CDR3, the DNA is TGTGCCAGCATGGCGGGAGGGCTACAAGAGACCCAGTACTTC. This codes for CASMAGGLQETQYF.

This clonotype was recorded many times. The chain combines TRBV2 with TRBJ1-5; 8 nucleotides line up with TRBD1. Germline CDR1 SNHLY, CDR2 FYNNEI. V lost 4 bases and J lost 9; bases outside the gene matches: 5. This CDR3 is 13 amino acids long. The CDR3 spells CASSGTGTSPQHF. Here the CDR3 DNA reads TGTGCCAGCAGTGGGACAGGGACGTCGCCCCAGCATTTT.